These 30 T cell receptor beta chains were all obtained from the same sample, sequenced in a study of CD8+ T cells in alopecia areata. In each case, RNA was isolated and then reverse transcribed into cDNA as the sequencing template. Assay used: immunoSEQ multiplex PCR; TCRdb lists only in-frame clones, some missing. This table has fewer than 110,000 clones, approximately 58% appearing once. The sequenced sample consisted of CD4+ T cells sorted from blood. These receptors were taken from a human donor in good health.

The chain recombines TRBV21-1 with TRBJ1-1; the table's D call TRBD1 went unverified against the DNA. TRBV21-1 is shown as a pseudogene. The CDR3 spans 13 residues. CDR3 DNA: TGTGCCAGCAGCACACCTTGGGACAAAGGAGCTTTCTTT. Its translation: CASSTPWDKGAFF.

In its sample, this clone was seen a few times. The V gene is TRBV5-1, the J gene TRBJ1-1; no definite D call. The V end was cut by 4 bases, the J end by 1 base, with 8 bases between. The CDR3 is made up of 13 amino acids. From germline, CDR1 is SGHRS and CDR2 YFSETQ. CDR3 sequence reads: CASSITQNTEAFF. CDR3 DNA: TGCGCCAGCAGCATAACACAGAACACTGAAGCTTTCTTT.

The V and J genes are TRBV9 and TRBJ2-5; 8 bases align to TRBD1. Trimming removed 3 bases from V and 5 bases from J; junction bases left unmatched: 9. CDR3 length: 15 residues. Germline V gene lookup returns CDR1 SGDLS and CDR2 YYNGEE. For the CDR3, the DNA is TGTGCCAGCAGCGCGACAGGGGTCCCATTGGAGACCCAGTACTTC. Residues: CASSATGVPLETQYF. The full variable domain, its missing parts supplied by reference TRBV9 and TRBJ2-5, is DSGVTQTPKHLITATGQRVTLRCSPRSGDLSVYWYQQSLDQGLQFLIQYYNGEERAKGNILERFSAQQFPDLHSELNLSSLELGDSALYFCASSATGVPLETQYFGPGTRLLVL.

This chain connects TRBV10-3 to TRBJ2-3, with 7 bases aligning to TRBD1. Germline loops: CDR1 ENHRY, CDR2 SYGVKD. CDR3 length equals 14 residues. With 4 bases clipped from V and 2 bases from J, the junction kept 3 bases outside the gene matches. The DNA for the CDR3 is TGTGCCATCAGTGCCGGGACAGACACAGATACGCAGTATTTT. This encodes CAISAGTDTDTQYF.

In this sample, this clone turned up a few times. The rearrangement uses TRBV7-2 and TRBJ2-1, with TRBD2 matching over 8 bases. With 1 base clipped from V and 4 bases from J, the junction kept 9 bases outside the gene matches. This CDR3 comprises 17 residues. Germline values: CDR1 SGHTA, CDR2 FQGNSA. The chain's CDR3 is CASSLVVAGTLYNEQFF. The CDR3 nucleotides are TGTGCCAGCAGCTTAGTGGTAGCGGGGACACTTTACAATGAGCAGTTCTTC.

The rearrangement uses TRBV25-1 and TRBJ1-6; D ambiguous. Germline CDR1 reads MGHDK; CDR2 reads SYGVNS. This CDR3 spans 14 amino acids. Trimming stripped 4 bases from V and 11 bases from J, with 15 bases between. CDR3 sequence (DNA): TGTGCCAGCAGTGTTGCGGGTTTGTCGACACCCCTCCACTTT. Amino acid sequence: CASSVAGLSTPLHF.

This clone has more than one count but fewer than ten. The chain uses TRBV6-6 and TRBJ2-7; D is unclear. Trimming shortened V by 8 bases and J by 3 bases, and 14 bases separated the two germline ends. The CDR3 sequence is 13 residues long. The germline gives CDR1 MNHNY, CDR2 SVGAGI (reference sequence). CDR3 in amino acids: CASSLHQDYEQYF. The DNA for the CDR3 is TGTGCCAGCTCTTTGCACCAAGACTACGAGCAGTACTTC.

V and J are TRBV28 and TRBJ1-5, with D possibly matching TRBD1 (6 bases). From germline, CDR1 is MDHEN and CDR2 SYDVKM. The CDR3 is made up of 15 amino acids. CDR3 sequence: CATTPRGGSNQPQHF. The CDR3 DNA is TGTGCAACAACCCCCAGGGGCGGGAGCAATCAGCCCCAGCATTTT.

The chain couples TRBV7-2 to TRBJ2-1, with D maybe TRBD1 (5 bases). The CDR3 covers 15 residues. Deletions cut 2 bases from V and 4 bases from J, with 12 bases between. CDR1 and CDR2 from the germline V gene are SGHTA and FQGNSA. The CDR3 DNA reads TGTGCCAGCAGCTTAACGGTCAACAGGTACAATGAGCAGTTCTTC. The encoded protein is CASSLTVNRYNEQFF.

The chain couples TRBV5-6 to TRBJ2-3, with 8 bases aligning to TRBD1. The ends lost 4 bases at V and 5 bases at J; junction bases unmatched: 12. The CDR3 runs to 16 residues. Germline CDR1 is SGHDT and CDR2 is YYEEEE. In DNA, the CDR3 is TGTGCCAGCAGCACCTGGTGGGCAGGGGGCGTAGATACGCAGTATTTT. It specifies CASSTWWAGGVDTQYF. The variable domain in full, completed from reference TRBV5-6 and TRBJ2-3, reads DAGVTQSPTHLIKTRGQQVTLRCSPKSGHDTVSWYQQALGQGPQFIFQYYEEEERQRGNFPDRFSGHQFPNYSSELNVNALLLGDSALYLCASSTWWAGGVDTQYFGPGTRLTVL.

A few counts support this clone. The chain recombines TRBV7-8 with TRBJ2-2; a weak D match, TRBD2 (5 bases). Germline V lookup: CDR1 SGHVS, CDR2 FQNEAQ. Trimming took 5 bases from V and 1 from J, leaving 11 bases between them. The CDR3 runs 15 residues. CDR3 protein: CASSPGGRNTGELFF. In DNA, the CDR3 is TGTGCCAGCAGCCCGGGCGGGCGGAACACCGGGGAGCTGTTTTTT. Full variable domain (rest looked up from reference TRBV7-8 and TRBJ2-2): GAGVSQSPRYKVAKRGQDVALRCDPISGHVSLFWYQQALGQGPEFLTYFQNEAQLDKSGLPSDRFFAERPEGSVSTLKIQRTQQEDSAVYLCASSPGGRNTGELFFGEGSRLTVL.

A few counts support this clone. The chain recombines TRBV29-1 with TRBJ1-5; D is unresolved. V was shortened by 4 bases and J by 0 bases, with 7 bases between the two germline ends. CDR1 and CDR2 (germline): SQVTM, ANQGSEA. The CDR3 runs to 13 residues. CDR3 bases: TGCAGCGTTGGAGGGTATAGCAATCAGCCCCAGCATTTT. It encodes CSVGGYSNQPQHF.

The chain is built from TRBV28 and TRBJ2-7, with D hard to call. Trimming removed 4 bases from V and 8 bases from J, with 12 bases in between. In germline, CDR1 is MDHEN, CDR2 SYDVKM. This CDR3 comprises 12 residues. CDR3 sequence reads: CASSSVREKQYF. The DNA of the CDR3 is TGTGCCAGCAGTTCCGTCCGCGAGAAGCAGTACTTC.

This clone was found a few times. J is TRBJ2-1 and V is TRBV29-1; D is possibly TRBD2 (6 bases). The ends were cut back, 7 bases at V and 12 bases at J, with 13 bases in the middle. The CDR3 is 10 amino acids. Germline V gives CDR1 SQVTM, CDR2 ANQGSEA. This CDR3 reads CSGRDARQFF. The CDR3 DNA reads as TGCAGCGGGAGGGACGCAAGGCAGTTCTTC.

This clone was observed once. The junction differs from germline at one of its ends, possibly a read error. The chain joins TRBV6-5 to TRBJ1-2, with D possibly TRBD1 on 6 matching bases. Germline lookup yields CDR1 MNHEY and CDR2 SVGAGI. The CDR3 contains 13 residues. The chain's CDR3 is CASSYGGGRSLFF. The CDR3 DNA reads TGTGCCAGCAGTTACGGCGGGGGGCGCAGCCTATTCTTC.

The CDR3 DNA reads TGTGCCAACAGCGACAGGGCTTCCTACGAGCAGTACTTC. Translation gives CANSDRASYEQYF. The chain is built from TRBV2 and TRBJ2-7; 7 bases map to TRBD1. CDR1 is SNHLY and CDR2 is FYNNEI in the germline V gene. This CDR3 spans 13 amino acids. V shed 10 bases, J shed 1 base, and the junction held 7 bases outside the gene matches.

This clone was recorded at least ten times. The chain combines TRBV7-6 with TRBJ2-7; maybe TRBD1 (5 bases). The germline CDR1 and CDR2 sequences are SGHVS and FNYEAQ. V dropped 3 bases and J dropped 5 bases, with 14 bases sitting between them. The CDR3 is 14 residues long. The CDR3 protein is CASSFSGRADEQYF. CDR3 nucleotides: TGTGCCAGCAGCTTCTCCGGCAGGGCGGACGAGCAGTACTTC.

The chain joins TRBV29-1 to TRBJ2-3; the match to TRBD2 covers 12 bases. Losses at the gene ends were 4 bases for V and 1 base for J; bases not matched to a gene: 3. Germline V gives CDR1 SQVTM, CDR2 ANQGSEA. The CDR3 covers 15 residues. The CDR3 protein is CSVARLAGGTDTQYF. For the CDR3, the DNA is TGCAGCGTTGCGAGACTAGCGGGGGGCACAGATACGCAGTATTTT.

V and J are TRBV11-2 and TRBJ2-5, with 10 bases that match TRBD2. Germline CDR1 is SGHAT and CDR2 is FQNNGV. The CDR3 runs to 18 residues. With V trimmed by 1 base and J by 2 bases, 10 bases remained unmatched. The CDR3 loop is CASSLGSRTSGPQETQYF. CDR3 sequence (DNA): TGTGCCAGCAGCTTAGGAAGCCGGACTAGCGGCCCACAAGAGACCCAGTACTTC.

This chain connects TRBV10-3 to TRBJ1-2; D unresolved. The germline CDR1 and CDR2 sequences are ENHRY and SYGVKD. The CDR3 is 13 residues long. Trimming shortened V by 5 bases and J by 5 bases, and 12 bases separated the two germline ends. As DNA, the CDR3 is TGTGCCATCAGTCCACTGACGGGATATGGCTACACCTTC. Protein: CAISPLTGYGYTF.

The J gene is TRBJ2-7, the V gene TRBV5-1; TRBD1 or TRBD2 may be the D gene (5 bases each). Looked up from germline, CDR1 is SGHRS and CDR2 is YFSETQ. The CDR3 sequence is 14 residues long. Trimming took 3 bases from V and 2 from J, leaving 12 bases between them. Written as DNA, the CDR3 is TGCGCCAGCAGCTCCTCCGGGACGGCCTACGAGCAGTACTTC. Its translation: CASSSSGTAYEQYF.

The chain joins TRBV30 to TRBJ1-2; D is uncertain. CDR3 size: 14 residues. With 0 bases removed from V and 9 bases from J, the gap between germline ends came to 17 bases. CDR1 and CDR2 from the germline V gene are GTSNPN and SVGIG (reference sequence). The DNA for the CDR3 is TGTGCCTGGAGTGTACAAGTCAGTGGACGTCGCTACACCTTC. Translation gives CAWSVQVSGRRYTF. Full variable domain (remainder filled in from reference TRBV30 and TRBJ1-2): SQTIHQWPATLVQPVGSPLSLECTVEGTSNPNLYWYRQAAGRGLQLLFYSVGIGQISSEVPQNLSASRPQDRQFILSSKKLLLSDSGFYLCAWSVQVSGRRYTFGSGTRLTVV.

This sequence joins TRBV30 and TRBJ1-5; D is perhaps TRBD1 (6 bases). The germline V and J ends were trimmed by 2 bases and 6 bases, with 11 bases remaining between them. Germline CDR1 is GTSNPN and CDR2 is SVGIG (reference sequence). The CDR3 spans 13 residues. The CDR3 DNA follows: TGTGCCTGGAGTATCACAGGGCTTCAGCCCCAGCATTTT. Protein product: CAWSITGLQPQHF.

This chain links TRBV20-1 with TRBJ1-5; no clear D. Germline V gene sequence: CDR1 DFQATT, CDR2 SNEGSKA (reference sequence). The CDR3 spans 11 residues. The V and J ends lost 6 bases and 12 bases respectively, with 15 bases between them. The DNA of the CDR3 is TGCAGTGCCGGAACGCGGGAAATCCAGCATTTT. This encodes CSAGTREIQHF.

The chain is built from TRBV5-1 and TRBJ2-5; D tentatively reads TRBD1 or TRBD2 (6 bases each). This CDR3 region has 16 residues. Germline V lookup: CDR1 SGHRS, CDR2 YFSETQ. Trimming pared 4 bases from V and 7 bases from J, leaving 23 bases between. CDR3 DNA sequence: TGCGCCAGCAGCCCGAATGGGGGGCAACCCGGGGGGACCCAGTACTTC. Protein product: CASSPNGGQPGGTQYF.

The chain links TRBV30 to TRBJ2-7; D is unresolved. The CDR3 extends over 11 amino acids. CDR1 and CDR2 from the germline V gene are GTSNPN and SVGIG (reference sequence). The V gene lost 1 base and the J gene lost 3 bases, with 4 bases spanning the gap. Here the CDR3 DNA reads TGTGCCTGGAGTGCGGGCTACGAGCAGTACTTC. Protein product: CAWSAGYEQYF.

The chain joins TRBV10-3 to TRBJ2-5; TRBD2 might be the D (6 bases). Looked up from germline, CDR1 is ENHRY and CDR2 is SYGVKD. V was pared by 8 bases and J by 1 base, with 11 bases between. The CDR3 runs 13 residues. The CDR3 loop is CAIGAGLQETQYF. CDR3 bases: TGTGCCATCGGAGCGGGTCTCCAAGAGACCCAGTACTTC.

This clone was found a few times. The chain combines TRBV4-1 with TRBJ2-3; 8 nucleotides line up with TRBD1. The CDR3 is made up of 15 amino acids. With 0 bases clipped from V and 6 bases from J, the junction kept 5 bases outside the gene matches. Germline CDR1 is MGHRA and CDR2 is YSYEKL. This CDR3 reads CASSQDQTGDDTQYF. The CDR3 DNA reads TGCGCCAGCAGCCAAGACCAGACAGGGGATGATACGCAGTATTTT.

Concerning this clone itself: The same CDR3 can be traced to other DNA sequences in this sample. The chain uses TRBV5-1 and TRBJ2-5; D not resolved. This CDR3 region has 11 residues. V gave up 3 bases and J gave up 1 base, with 1 base separating them. Germline lookup yields CDR1 SGHRS and CDR2 YFSETQ. CDR3 sequence: CASSSQETQYF. The CDR3 coding sequence is TGCGCCAGCAGCTCCCAAGAGACCCAGTACTTC.

The chain joins TRBV15 to TRBJ1-4, with D possibly being TRBD1 (5 bases). CDR3 length: 16 residues. Looked up from germline, CDR1 is LNHNV and CDR2 is YYDKDF (reference sequence). V was trimmed by 0 bases and J by 7 bases, leaving 15 bases between them. The CDR3 region is CATSRDKTVWGEKLFF. The CDR3 DNA reads as TGTGCCACCAGCAGAGATAAGACAGTGTGGGGTGAAAAACTGTTTTTT.